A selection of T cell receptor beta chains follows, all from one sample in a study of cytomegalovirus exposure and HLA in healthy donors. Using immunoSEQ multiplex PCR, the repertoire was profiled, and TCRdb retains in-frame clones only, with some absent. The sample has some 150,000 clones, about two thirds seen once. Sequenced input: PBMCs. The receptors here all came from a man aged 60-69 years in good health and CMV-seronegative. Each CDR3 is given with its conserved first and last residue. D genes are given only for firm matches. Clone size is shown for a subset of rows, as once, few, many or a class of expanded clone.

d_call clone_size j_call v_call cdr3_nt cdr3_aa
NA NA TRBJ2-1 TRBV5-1 TGCGCCAGCAGCTCGCCGGGACTTGTCAATGAGCAGTTCTTC CASSSPGLVNEQFF
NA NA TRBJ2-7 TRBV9 TGTGCCAGCAGCGTAGGCGCAGGCGTTTCCTACGAGCAGTACTTC CASSVGAGVSYEQYF
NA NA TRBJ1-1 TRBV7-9 TGTGCCAGCAGCTTTAGACAGGATGAAGCTTTCTTT CASSFRQDEAFF
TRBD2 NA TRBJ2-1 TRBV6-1 TGTGCCAGCAGTGAAGCGGGAGGGAAGTACAATGAGCAGTTCTTC CASSEAGGKYNEQFF
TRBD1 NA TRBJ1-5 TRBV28 TGTGCCAGCAGGATGACCGGGACAGGGGGACTAAGCGTGCCCCAGCATTTT CASRMTGTGGLSVPQHF
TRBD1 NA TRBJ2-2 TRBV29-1 TGCAGCGTTGATCGGGCAGGGGGAAATGCCGGGGAGCTGTTTTTT CSVDRAGGNAGELFF
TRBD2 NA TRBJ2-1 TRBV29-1 TGCAGCTTCAGGACTAGCGGGAGGGCCAATGAGCAGTTCTTC CSFRTSGRANEQFF
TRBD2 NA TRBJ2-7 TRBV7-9 TGTGCCAGCAGCTTAGTAGCGGGAATAGGGTCCTACGAGCAGTACTTC CASSLVAGIGSYEQYF
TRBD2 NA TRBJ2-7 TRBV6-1 TGTGCCAGCAGTGAAGGTGCGGCGGGAGCCTACGAGCAGTACTTC CASSEGAAGAYEQYF
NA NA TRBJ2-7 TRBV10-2 TGCGCCAGCAGCCCTATCTCCTACGAGCAGTACTTC CASSPISYEQYF
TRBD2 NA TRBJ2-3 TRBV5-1 TGCGCCAGCAGCTTAACTAGCGGGAGGAACACAGATACGCAGTATTTT CASSLTSGRNTDTQYF
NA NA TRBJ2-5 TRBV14 TGTGCCAGCAGCCAAGCCATGGGAGGGGGAGAGACCCAGTACTTC CASSQAMGGGETQYF
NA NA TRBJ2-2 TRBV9 TGTGCCAGCAGCGCGGGGGACGCTTTTCTCACCGGGGAGCTGTTTTTT CASSAGDAFLTGELFF
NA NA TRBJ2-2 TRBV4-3 TGCGCCAGCAGCCAAACGGGACTTAGGGCCGGGGAGCTGTTTTTT CASSQTGLRAGELFF
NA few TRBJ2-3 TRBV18 TGTGCCAGCTCACCAGGGAGTAGCACAGATACGCAGTATTTT CASSPGSSTDTQYF
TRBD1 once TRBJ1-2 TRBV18 TGTGCCAGCTCACCGGGACAGGGGCTTCATGGCTACACCTTC CASSPGQGLHGYTF
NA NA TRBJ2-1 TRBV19 TGTGCCAGTAGCCGTCCGGGACTCGAGCAGTTCTTC CASSRPGLEQFF
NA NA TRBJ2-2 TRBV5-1 TGCGCCAGCAGCTCTACACAGGGAACCGGGGAGCTGTTTTTT CASSSTQGTGELFF